The 31 T cell receptor beta chains given below trace back to one sample, sequenced in a study of spatial heterogeneity in lung cancer. Study results and caveats: The number of expanded tumor alpha and beta chains correlated with mutation number.

TCRdb re-called the 5' RACE reads with MiXCR, one entry per CDR3 protein. Among about 18,000 distinct CDR3 sequences, approximately 10% were seen once, and the ten largest hold 20% to 25%. Time point indicated: sample taken at primary tumor resection. No antigens are known for them. The sample consisted of lung tumor tissue, taken at surgery. Receptor source: a female donor with early-stage non-small cell lung cancer.

This clonotype was detected a few times. The library was prepared for alpha chains; this beta chain is a stray read, so its frequency means little. The chain employs TRBV12-3 or TRBV12-4 and TRBJ2-7, with TRBD1 matching over 9 bases. The CDR3 runs to 12 residues. The V and J ends lost 9 bases and 3 bases, in that order; junction bases with no gene match: 3. The CDR3 region has the DNA TGTGCCAGTCGGGACAGGGTCTACGAGCAGTACTTC. This encodes CASRDRVYEQYF.

A note on this clonotype: This beta chain represents an off-target read in a library built for alpha chains; its size is of limited meaning. The V call is TRBV12-3 or TRBV12-4, the J call TRBJ1-1; D is perhaps TRBD1 (6 bases). There are 14 residues in the CDR3. The V end was cut by 1 base, the J end by 4 bases, with 10 bases between. CDR3 DNA: TGTGCCAGCAGTTTAGGCGGGGGCGTCACTGAAGCTTTCTTT. Its protein product is CASSLGGGVTEAFF.

This clonotype has more than one count but fewer than ten. This beta chain represents an off-target read in a library built for alpha chains; its size is of limited meaning. V is TRBV30 and J is TRBJ1-1; 7 bases fit TRBD1. V lost 3 bases, J lost 3 bases, and 10 bases stayed unmatched. Looked up from germline, CDR1 is GTSNPN and CDR2 is SVGIG (reference sequence). CDR3 length equals 15 residues. The CDR3 DNA sequence: TGTGCCTGGAGGAGACAGGGAAGAGGTGACACTGAAGCTTTCTTT. This encodes CAWRRQGRGDTEAFF.

On this clonotype: This beta chain lies outside the target of a library built for alpha chains; its clone size means little. CDR3 in amino acids: CASTRQGIGSGNTIYF. The CDR3 nucleotides are TGTGCCAGCACCCGCCAGGGAATCGGCTCTGGAAACACCATATATTTT. V usage is TRBV6-5 and J usage is TRBJ1-3; possibly TRBD1 for D (5 bases). CDR3 length: 16 residues. CDR1 and CDR2 from the germline V gene are MNHEY and SVGAGI. The germline V and J ends were trimmed by 7 bases and 0 bases, with 16 bases remaining between them.

This clonotype has only a few counts. This beta chain represents an off-target read in a library built for alpha chains; its size is of limited meaning. The CDR3 sequence: CASSSGTSGGKQETQYF. The CDR3 DNA reads as TGTGCCAGCAGCTCAGGGACTAGCGGGGGGAAACAAGAGACCCAGTACTTC. The gene calls are TRBV7-3 and TRBJ2-5, with 15 bases that match TRBD2. CDR3 size: 17 residues. Germline V gene data show CDR1 as SGHTA and CDR2 as FQGTGA. The junction had 5 bases not matched to a gene; V was cut back by 4 bases and J by 2 bases.

This clonotype is medium-sized in the sample. This beta chain slipped into a library made for alpha chains as a stray read, so its size is not meaningful. This chain links TRBV12-3 or TRBV12-4 with TRBJ2-3; 9 positions match TRBD2. There are 16 residues in the CDR3. With V trimmed by 3 bases and J by 4 bases, 8 bases remained unmatched. The CDR3, as DNA: TGTGCCAGCAGTTTGCGGAAGACTAGCGGTGCAGATACGCAGTATTTT. It is translated as CASSLRKTSGADTQYF.

This clonotype was detected a few times. For a library built for alpha chains, this beta chain is a stray read; little rests on its size. The genes are TRBV20-1 and TRBJ2-1; D is ambiguous. V dropped 2 bases and J dropped 7 bases, with 12 bases sitting between them. CDR1 DFQATT and CDR2 SNEGSKA come from the germline V gene (reference sequence). This CDR3 has 13 residues. CDR3 bases: TGCAGTGCTAGACCCGTCGACTGGAATGAGCAGTTCTTC. This sequence encodes CSARPVDWNEQFF.

On this clonotype itself: This beta chain is an off-target read within a library intended for alpha chains, so its frequency means little. This chain connects TRBV6-1 to TRBJ2-5; perhaps TRBD1 as D (6 bases). The CDR3 length is 14 residues. Germline V gene lookup returns CDR1 MNHNS and CDR2 SASEGT. Trimming took off 2 bases at V and 3 bases at J, with 10 bases between the two ends. The CDR3 nucleotides are TGTGCCAGCAGTGAATTCCACAGGGAAGAGACCCAGTACTTC. The encoded protein is CASSEFHREETQYF.

This clonotype counts as medium-sized (0.01 to 0.1%). Found in a library prepared for alpha chains, this beta chain is an off-target read, and its abundance has little meaning. The chain links TRBV6-1 to TRBJ2-3, with D unresolved. V was cut by 7 bases and J by 2 bases, with 4 bases left in between. The CDR3 length is 11 residues. Germline CDR1 reads MNHNS; CDR2 reads SASEGT. The CDR3 sequence: CASTYTDTQYF. CDR3 nucleotides: TGTGCCAGCACCTACACAGATACGCAGTATTTT.

A note on this clonotype: This beta chain lies outside the target of a library built for alpha chains; its clone size means little. V usage is TRBV6-5 and J usage is TRBJ2-1; D ambiguous. The CDR3 has 17 residues. V lost 7 bases, J lost 1 base, and 20 bases lay in between. Germline assignment: CDR1 MNHEY and CDR2 SVGAGI. CDR3 amino acids: CASTPGPRLRSYNEQFF. The CDR3 nucleotides read TGTGCCAGCACCCCCGGCCCAAGACTGCGATCCTACAATGAGCAGTTCTTC.

A word on this clonotype: This may come from a read error, since a much larger clone is one base off. For a library built for alpha chains, this beta chain is a stray read; little rests on its size. The chain carries TRBV7-2 and TRBJ1-4; the match to TRBD1 covers 9 bases. CDR3 length: 16 amino acids. The junction had 2 bases not matched to a gene; V was cut back by 0 bases and J by 3 bases. Per the germline V gene, CDR1 is SGHTA and CDR2 is FQGNSA. CDR3 in amino acids: CASSLARTGANEKLFF. CDR3 DNA sequence: TGTGCCAGCAGCTTAGCTCGGACAGGGGCTAATGAAAAACTGTTTTTT.

This clonotype has a handful of counts. This beta chain slipped into a library made for alpha chains as a stray read, so its size is not meaningful. CDR3 region: CSASRESGELFF. CDR3 coding DNA: TGCAGTGCTAGTCGGGAGAGCGGGGAGCTGTTTTTT. The chain employs TRBV20-1 and TRBJ2-2; the D gene is possibly TRBD2 (6 bases). This CDR3 is built from 12 residues. Trimming took 3 bases from V and 7 from J, leaving 9 bases between them. Germline-derived CDR1 and CDR2 are DFQATT and SNEGSKA (reference sequence).

By proportion, this clonotype is medium-sized. The size of this beta chain means little, since it is a stray read in a library made for alpha chains. This sequence joins TRBV18 and TRBJ2-7; TRBD1 matches 11 bases. The CDR3 runs to 16 residues. Losses at the gene ends were 3 bases for V and 7 bases for J; bases not matched to a gene: 11. Germline V gene data show CDR1 as KGHSH and CDR2 as LQKENI. DNA for the CDR3: TGTGCCAGCTCACCTACTAGATTGGACAGGGGGCTAGAGCAGTACTTC. This sequence encodes CASSPTRLDRGLEQYF. The variable domain in full, with the rest retrieved from reference TRBV18 and TRBJ2-7, is NAGVMQNPRHLVRRRGQEARLRCSPMKGHSHVYWYRQLPEEGLKFMVYLQKENIIDESGMPKERFSAEFPKEGPSILRIQQVVRGDSAAYFCASSPTRLDRGLEQYFGPGTRLTVT.

This clonotype turned up a few times. Being off target in a library aimed at alpha chains, this beta chain has a size of little meaning. This chain uses TRBV7-3 with TRBJ1-1, with 9 bases that match TRBD1. The germline V gene encodes CDR1 SGHTA and CDR2 FQGTGA. The V gene end was trimmed by 5 bases and the J gene end by 4 bases; junction bases not matched to a gene: 5. The CDR3 covers 14 residues. In DNA, the CDR3 is TGTGCCAGCAGCGCCTCGACAGGGGGCACTGAAGCTTTCTTT. This encodes CASSASTGGTEAFF.

This clonotype was counted only a few times. This beta chain turned up in a library designed for alpha chains; as an off-target read, its abundance says little. The chain has TRBV7-8 and TRBJ2-7; D tentatively reads TRBD1 or TRBD2 (5 bases each). V lost 0 bases, J lost 0 bases, and 15 bases lay in between. In germline, CDR1 is SGHVS, CDR2 FQNEAQ. The CDR3 contains 17 residues. The CDR3 nucleotides are TGTGCCAGCAGCTTAGCCCTGACCGGGACCATCTCCTACGAGCAGTACTTC. Amino acid sequence: CASSLALTGTISYEQYF.

Worth noting for this clonotype: Within a library made for alpha chains, this beta chain is off target, and its count is uninformative. V usage is TRBV5-1 and J usage is TRBJ2-7; 7 nucleotides match TRBD1. There are 15 residues in the CDR3. J gave up 1 base and V 0 bases, and 4 bases lay outside the gene matches. Germline CDR1 is SGHRS and CDR2 is YFSETQ. The CDR3 sequence is CASSLDVRGSYEQYF. CDR3 bases: TGCGCCAGCAGCTTGGACGTCAGGGGGTCCTACGAGCAGTACTTC. Based on the CDR3 plus reference TRBV5-1 and TRBJ2-7, the full variable domain is KAGVTQTPRYLIKTRGQQVTLSCSPISGHRSVSWYQQTPGQGLQFLFEYFSETQRNKGNFPGRFSGRQFSNSRSEMNVSTLELGDSALYLCASSLDVRGSYEQYFGPGTRLTVT.

This clonotype turned up a few times. This beta chain was picked up by a library intended for alpha chains and is off target, so its count carries little meaning. V gene TRBV6-6 combines with J gene TRBJ2-7; D tentatively reads TRBD1 or TRBD2 (5 bases each). V shed 5 bases and J shed 5 bases, with 16 bases lying between them. This CDR3 contains 14 residues. Germline CDR1 is MNHNY and CDR2 is SVGAGI (reference sequence). CDR3 protein: CASSTGPRSDEQYF. Written as DNA, the CDR3 is TGTGCCAGCAGTACGGGACCAAGGTCAGACGAGCAGTACTTC.

This clonotype came up a few times. With the library built for alpha chains, this beta chain is off target and its frequency is not meaningful. The V call is TRBV6-1, the J call TRBJ2-3; D perhaps matches TRBD1 (6 bases). The CDR3 is 15 residues long. Germline V CDR1 and CDR2: MNHNS, SASEGT. Trimming stripped 6 bases from V and 0 bases from J, with 13 bases between. The CDR3 DNA follows: TGTGCCAGCAGACAAAGGGGGTCAAGCACAGATACGCAGTATTTT. This sequence encodes CASRQRGSSTDTQYF.

This clonotype was recorded at least ten times. Being off target in a library aimed at alpha chains, this beta chain has a size of little meaning. This chain connects TRBV7-9 to TRBJ2-3, with D tentatively TRBD1 or TRBD2 (5 bases each). V shed 5 bases and J shed 2 bases, with 14 bases lying between them. The CDR3 extends over 15 amino acids. CDR1 and CDR2 from the germline V gene are SEHNR and FQNEAQ (reference sequence). The CDR3 spells CASSPRGGLTDTQYF. The CDR3 region has the DNA TGTGCCAGCAGCCCCCGGGGCGGCCTCACAGATACGCAGTATTTT. Complete variable domain (other parts from reference TRBV7-9 and TRBJ2-3): DTGVSQNPRHKITKRGQNVTFRCDPISEHNRLYWYRQTLGQGPEFLTYFQNEAQLEKSRLLSDRFSAERPKGSFSTLEIQRTEQGDSAMYLCASSPRGGLTDTQYFGPGTRLTVL.

There are a few counts of this clonotype. Being off target in a library aimed at alpha chains, this beta chain has a size of little meaning. The chain uses TRBV15 and TRBJ1-4, with D possibly TRBD1 on 5 matching bases. There are 16 residues in the CDR3. V gave up 0 bases and J gave up 3 bases, with 11 bases separating them. Germline lookup yields CDR1 LNHNV and CDR2 YYDKDF (reference sequence). This CDR3 is CATSRDGAGPNEKLFF. The DNA of the CDR3 is TGTGCCACCAGCAGAGACGGCGCGGGACCTAATGAAAAACTGTTTTTT.

In this sample, this clonotype turned up many times. The library was designed around alpha chains, so this beta chain is a stray read whose abundance carries little weight. The rearrangement uses TRBV7-8 and TRBJ2-2; D is undetermined. V dropped 1 base and J dropped 0 bases, with 6 bases sitting between them. The CDR3 is 15 amino acids. Germline V gene sequence: CDR1 SGHVS, CDR2 FQNEAQ. The CDR3 spells CASSLVQSNTGELFF. The CDR3 region has the DNA TGTGCCAGCAGCTTAGTACAGTCGAACACCGGGGAGCTGTTTTTT.

This clonotype was seen a handful of times. A library made for alpha chains picked up this beta chain off target, so its size means little. The gene calls are TRBV20-1 and TRBJ1-1; TRBD1 might be the D (6 bases). The V gene's germline CDR1 is DFQATT and CDR2 SNEGSKA (reference sequence). V gave up 4 bases and J gave up 6 bases, with 21 bases separating them. The CDR3 runs 15 residues. The CDR3 here is CSAKAQSGGGSEAFF. The CDR3 coding sequence is TGCAGTGCTAAAGCGCAGTCGGGGGGGGGCTCTGAAGCTTTCTTT.

This clonotype was recorded at least ten times. With the library built for alpha chains, this beta chain is off target and its frequency is not meaningful. The J gene is TRBJ2-1, the V gene TRBV12-3 or TRBV12-4, with D perhaps matching TRBD1 (6 bases). The CDR3 has 15 amino acids. V was cut by 6 bases and J by 6 bases, with 18 bases left in between. The DNA for the CDR3 is TGTGCCAGCAGAGTCCTGGGGACCAGGGGCAATGAGCAGTTCTTC. Residues: CASRVLGTRGNEQFF.

On this clonotype: This beta chain came through as a stray read in a library set up for alpha chains, and its size says little. The CDR3 spells CSASSTGVGNIQYF. Written as DNA, the CDR3 is TGCAGTGCTAGCAGCACAGGGGTTGGAAACATTCAGTACTTC. This chain connects TRBV20-1 to TRBJ2-4; 7 nucleotides match TRBD1. There are 14 residues in the CDR3. Trimming cost V 3 bases and J 6 bases; bases outside gene matches: 8. The germline CDR1 and CDR2 sequences are DFQATT and SNEGSKA (reference sequence).

Details on this clonotype: Found in a library prepared for alpha chains, this beta chain is an off-target read, and its abundance has little meaning. The chain couples TRBV2 to TRBJ2-7; a weak D match, TRBD2 (5 bases). The length of the CDR3 is 14 residues. Germline V gene data show CDR1 as SNHLY and CDR2 as FYNNEI. Trimming pared 1 base from V and 5 bases from J, leaving 12 bases between. This CDR3 is CASSEGSVANEQYF. In DNA form, the CDR3 reads TGTGCCAGCAGTGAAGGAAGCGTAGCGAACGAGCAGTACTTC.

Points on this clonotype: This beta chain is an unintended read in a library built for alpha chains; its size means little. The chain uses TRBV29-1 and TRBJ2-3; no definite D call. The CDR3 is 10 residues long. Germline-derived CDR1 and CDR2 are SQVTM and ANQGSEA. V was clipped by 8 bases and J by 2 bases, with 5 bases between them. The CDR3 DNA reads TGCAGCCCATACACAGATACGCAGTATTTT. This translates into CSPYTDTQYF.

This clonotype has just a few counts. This beta chain is an off-target read within a library intended for alpha chains, so its frequency means little. J is TRBJ2-5 and V is TRBV6-2 or TRBV6-3, with D perhaps TRBD1 or TRBD2 (5 bases each). The CDR3 is made up of 16 amino acids. V gave up 4 bases and J gave up 2 bases, with 17 bases separating them. Germline V CDR1 and CDR2: MNHEY, SVGEGT. Here the CDR3 reads CASSFPGGSYQETQYF. The CDR3 bases are TGTGCCAGCAGTTTCCCTGGGGGTTCTTATCAAGAGACCCAGTACTTC.

This clonotype came up many times. Since the library was made to target alpha chains, this beta chain is a stray read and its abundance is not meaningful. V and J are TRBV24-1 and TRBJ1-5; D may be TRBD1 (5 bases). The CDR3 spans 15 residues. Per the germline V gene, CDR1 is KGHDR and CDR2 is SFDVKD. The ends were cut back, 7 bases at V and 0 bases at J, with 12 bases in the middle. CDR3 protein: CATRGGTGSNQPQHF. Written as DNA, the CDR3 is TGTGCCACCAGGGGTGGGACGGGTAGCAATCAGCCCCAGCATTTT.

This clonotype occurred many times. This beta chain came through as a stray read in a library set up for alpha chains, and its size says little. The chain is built from TRBV20-1 and TRBJ2-7, with 7 bases that match TRBD2. Germline CDR1 DFQATT, CDR2 SNEGSKA (reference sequence). With 4 bases clipped from V and 7 bases from J, the junction kept 16 bases outside the gene matches. This CDR3 has 15 residues. This CDR3 is CSATHGGGGMGEQYF. In nucleotides, the CDR3 is TGCAGTGCTACCCATGGCGGCGGGGGAATGGGTGAGCAGTACTTC.

Turning to this clonotype: This beta chain is a stray sequence in a library constructed for alpha chains; its clone size is not meaningful. The V and J genes are TRBV28 and TRBJ1-5, with TRBD1 as a possible D gene (6 bases). Germline V CDR1 and CDR2: MDHEN, SYDVKM. The CDR3 runs 14 residues. V lost 6 bases to trimming and J lost 5 bases, with 14 bases between them. CDR3 nucleotides: TGTGCCAGCAGCCTACAGGGTTCACATCAGCCCCAGCATTTT. Protein product: CASSLQGSHQPQHF.

Turning to this clonotype: This beta chain lies outside the target of a library built for alpha chains; its clone size means little. The V gene is TRBV6-5, the J gene TRBJ2-3; D is perhaps TRBD2 (6 bases). Germline assignment: CDR1 MNHEY and CDR2 SVGAGI. This CDR3 contains 17 residues. V lost 6 bases and J 3 bases, leaving 22 bases between the germline ends. This CDR3 is CASSYHFRGSGTDTQYF. The CDR3 DNA sequence: TGTGCCAGCAGCTACCACTTTCGGGGGTCCGGAACAGATACGCAGTATTTT.